A selection of T cell receptor beta chains follows, all from one sample in a study of blood T cell repertoires in COVID-19. TCRdb's table, derived via immunoSEQ multiplex PCR, lists solely in-frame clones and lacks some. In the table there are about 52,000 clones, 86% of which are singletons. The sequenced sample was peripheral blood. Receptors originate from a man in his 70s with acute or convalescent COVID-19. Both conserved end residues are part of each CDR3. The order of the fields is clone size, D gene, J gene, V gene, CDR3 protein, CDR3 DNA. A D gene is named only where the DNA matches it firmly. Clone size is given for some rows only: seen once, a few or many times, or a class if the clone is expanded.

>once|-|TRBJ1-6|TRBV7-9
CASSRPQNSPLHF
TGTGCCAGCAGCCGTCCACAGAATTCACCCCTCCACTTT
>-|TRBD1|TRBJ2-5|TRBV4-3
CASSQETGQGRETQYF
TGCGCCAGCAGCCAAGAGACGGGACAGGGGAGGGAGACCCAGTACTTC
>few|-|TRBJ2-7|TRBV11-2
CASSSTAGANEQYF
TGTGCCAGCAGCTCCACTGCGGGGGCTAACGAGCAGTACTTC
>-|TRBD1|TRBJ1-2|TRBV28
CASRPTGDGSYGYTF
TGTGCCAGCAGACCGACAGGGGATGGTAGCTATGGCTACACCTTC
>-|-|TRBJ2-5|TRBV25-1
CASSEYMASPEETQYF
TGTGCCAGCAGTGAATATATGGCTAGCCCTGAAGAGACCCAGTACTTC
>-|-|TRBJ1-1|TRBV2
CASSTGVNTEAFF
TGTGCCAGCAGTACGGGAGTGAACACTGAAGCTTTCTTT
>-|-|TRBJ1-1|TRBV6-5
CASRDSPNTEAFF
TGTGCCAGCCGGGACTCACCGAACACTGAAGCTTTCTTT
>-|-|TRBJ1-4|TRBV29-1
CSTILTDSLKLFF
TGCAGCACAATTTTAACGGACAGTTTAAAACTGTTTTTT
>few|TRBD1|TRBJ2-1|TRBV4-1
CASSLLIDRGGHNEQFF
TGCGCCAGCAGCCTACTGATTGACAGGGGGGGTCACAATGAGCAGTTCTTC
>-|TRBD1|TRBJ2-3|TRBV7-8
CASSLKGAGPDTQYF
TGTGCCAGCAGCTTAAAGGGGGCCGGCCCAGATACGCAGTATTTT
>-|-|TRBJ1-2|TRBV4-3
CASSQVRGGPGYTF
TGCGCCAGCAGCCAAGTCAGAGGGGGACCTGGCTACACCTTC
>-|TRBD1|TRBJ2-5|TRBV19
CATKDREETQYF
TGTGCCACCAAAGACAGGGAAGAGACCCAGTACTTC
>-|-|TRBJ2-2|TRBV9
CASGALRTGELFF
TGTGCCAGCGGGGCGTTAAGGACCGGGGAGCTGTTTTTT
>-|-|TRBJ1-2|TRBV24-1
CATSDSRQFNYGYTF
TGTGCCACCAGTGATTCCAGACAGTTTAACTATGGCTACACCTTC
>-|-|TRBJ1-5|TRBV6-2/TRBV6-3
CASSYSPGVGQPQHF
TGTGCCAGCAGTTACAGCCCAGGGGTCGGTCAGCCCCAGCATTTT
>-|TRBD1|TRBJ2-2|TRBV24-1
CATERWTGASRELFF
TGTGCCACCGAACGCTGGACAGGAGCGAGTAGGGAGCTGTTTTTT
>-|-|TRBJ2-1|TRBV6-5
CASTRDSYNEQFF
TGTGCCAGCACCAGGGACTCCTACAATGAGCAGTTCTTC
>once|-|TRBJ2-5|TRBV4-3
CASSQLVRGETQYF
TGCGCCAGCAGCCAATTGGTCAGGGGAGAGACCCAGTACTTC
>-|TRBD2|TRBJ2-5|TRBV15
CATSTFGTSGLETQYF
TGTGCCACCAGTACCTTCGGGACTAGCGGGCTTGAGACCCAGTACTTC
>once|-|TRBJ1-2|TRBV20-1
CSAYHYGYTF
TGCAGTGCTTATCACTATGGCTACACCTTC
>-|-|TRBJ2-1|TRBV11-2
CASSLGLAKSNEQFF
TGTGCCAGCAGCTTAGGGCTAGCGAAATCGAATGAGCAGTTCTTC
>-|TRBD2|TRBJ2-5|TRBV5-6
CASSLGLAGVRGETQYF
TGTGCCAGCAGCTTGGGGCTAGCGGGGGTAAGGGGAGAGACCCAGTACTTC
>-|-|TRBJ1-1|TRBV7-9
CASSATVNTEAFF
TGTGCCAGCAGCGCGACAGTTAACACTGAAGCTTTCTTT
>-|-|TRBJ2-1|TRBV7-9
CASSLAGASRNEQFF
TGTGCCAGCAGCTTAGCCGGTGCTAGCCGGAATGAGCAGTTCTTC
>-|-|TRBJ1-6|TRBV6-5
CASSDLSNSPLHF
TGTGCCAGCAGCGACTTATCTAATTCACCCCTCCACTTT
>-|-|TRBJ1-2|TRBV5-5
CASSYDRRDGYTF
TGTGCCAGCAGCTACGACAGGAGAGATGGCTACACCTTC
>-|TRBD1|TRBJ1-1|TRBV11-2
CASSRRQGQAFF
TGTGCCAGCAGCCGAAGACAGGGTCAAGCTTTCTTT
>-|TRBD2|TRBJ2-2|TRBV6-6
CASSYRLAGTIGELFF
TGTGCCAGCAGTTACAGACTAGCGGGCACAATAGGGGAGCTGTTTTTT
>-|-|TRBJ1-1|TRBV5-1
CASSLKTGKGVNTEAFF
TGCGCCAGCAGCTTAAAGACAGGTAAAGGAGTTAACACTGAAGCTTTCTTT
>once|TRBD2|TRBJ2-4|TRBV30
CAFSGTGGGNIQYF
TGTGCCTTTAGCGGGACTGGGGGCGGAAACATTCAGTACTTC
>-|-|TRBJ2-5|TRBV19
CASSMLDGGGETQYF
TGTGCCAGTAGTATGCTGGATGGGGGCGGAGAGACCCAGTACTTC
>-|-|TRBJ1-1|TRBV4-3
CASSPSQVMNTEAFF
TGCGCCAGCAGCCCCTCACAGGTTATGAACACTGAAGCTTTCTTT
>-|-|TRBJ2-7|TRBV28
CASTTPPTEYEQYF
TGTGCCAGCACCACACCCCCGACAGAATACGAGCAGTACTTC
>-|TRBD1|TRBJ1-2|TRBV5-6
CASSLWDRRNYGYTF
TGTGCCAGCAGCTTGTGGGACAGGAGGAACTATGGCTACACCTTC
>few|-|TRBJ2-2|TRBV27
CASSQTRMTGELFF
TGTGCCAGCAGTCAAACTAGGATGACCGGGGAGCTGTTTTTT
>-|TRBD1|TRBJ2-2|TRBV7-2
CASSLDRGLSGELFF
TGTGCCAGCAGCTTAGACAGGGGCTTATCCGGGGAGCTGTTTTTT
>once|-|TRBJ1-1|TRBV19
CASSILWNTEAFF
TGTGCCAGTAGTATACTTTGGAACACTGAAGCTTTCTTT
>-|TRBD1|TRBJ2-2|TRBV7-9
CATDRGGTGELFF
TGTGCCACCGACAGGGGTGGCACCGGGGAGCTGTTTTTT
>-|TRBD2|TRBJ2-1|TRBV11-3
CASSRGGNEQFF
TGTGCCAGCAGCCGGGGGGGCAATGAGCAGTTCTTC
>-|TRBD1|TRBJ1-3|TRBV24-1
CATSDPDRGDTIYF
TGTGCCACCAGTGACCCGGACAGGGGGGACACCATATATTTT
>-|-|TRBJ1-4|TRBV6-5
CASSPGERVEKLFF
TGTGCCAGCAGTCCTGGGGAGAGGGTTGAAAAACTGTTTTTT
>-|TRBD2|TRBJ2-1|TRBV19
CASRIGSGRYSYNEQFF
TGTGCCAGTAGGATAGGTAGCGGGAGGTACTCCTACAATGAGCAGTTCTTC
>-|-|TRBJ1-6|TRBV25-1
CASSEWEVVESPLHF
TGTGCCAGCAGTGAATGGGAGGTTGTGGAATCACCCCTCCACTTT
>once|TRBD1|TRBJ1-2|TRBV30
CAWSRQGLNGYTF
TGTGCCTGGAGCCGACAGGGTTTAAATGGCTACACCTTC
>-|-|TRBJ2-5|TRBV5-4
CASSKGHGETQYF
TGTGCCAGCAGCAAGGGACACGGAGAGACCCAGTACTTC
>-|-|TRBJ2-5|TRBV6-6
CASSEQDRREETQYF
TGTGCCAGCAGCGAACAGGACAGAAGGGAAGAGACCCAGTACTTC